These T cell receptor beta chains were read from a single sample in a study of cytomegalovirus exposure and HLA in healthy donors. Some clones are missing from TCRdb's copy, which holds only in-frame ones; the method was immunoSEQ multiplex PCR. This sample yields about 200,000 clones, of which around 79% are seen a single time; around 4.3% belongs to the top ten. Sequences were obtained from PBMCs. The receptors here all came from a woman aged 30 to 39 in good health and CMV-seropositive. CDR3s include the opening cysteine and the closing phenylalanine or tryptophan. D genes are given only for firm matches. A clone size is listed for some rows: how often the clone was seen (once, few, many), or a class if it is expanded.

length	V	size	D	J	CDR3	DNA
15	TRBV6-1	NA	TRBD1	TRBJ1-4	CASSEDRGLYEKLFF	TGTGCCAGCAGTGAGGACAGGGGGCTCTATGAAAAACTGTTTTTT
15	TRBV6-5	NA	TRBD1	TRBJ1-1	CASSWTGYMNTEAFF	TGTGCCAGCAGTTGGACAGGTTACATGAACACTGAAGCTTTCTTT
14	TRBV5-6	NA	NA	TRBJ1-5	CASSLGAGDQPQHF	TGTGCCAGCAGCTTGGGGGCAGGGGATCAGCCCCAGCATTTT
13	TRBV2	NA	NA	TRBJ1-2	CASSEGTRNGYTF	TGTGCCAGCAGTGAGGGGACAAGGAATGGCTACACCTTC
15	TRBV9	NA	NA	TRBJ2-1	CASSVRGFSYNEQFF	TGTGCCAGCAGCGTTCGCGGGTTCTCCTACAATGAGCAGTTCTTC
15	TRBV4-3	NA	TRBD2	TRBJ2-3	CASSQVAGSTDTQYF	TGCGCCAGCAGCCAAGTAGCGGGGAGCACAGATACGCAGTATTTT
13	TRBV5-4	NA	NA	TRBJ1-2	CASSLTRHYGYTF	TGTGCCAGCAGCTTGACACGCCACTATGGCTACACCTTC
18	TRBV27	NA	NA	TRBJ2-1	CASSFLRMGRGEGDEQFF	TGTGCCAGCAGTTTCCTCAGGATGGGTCGGGGTGAGGGGGATGAGCAGTTCTTC
14	TRBV6-6	NA	NA	TRBJ1-2	CASSYSWLAYGYTF	TGTGCCAGCAGTTACTCCTGGTTAGCTTATGGCTACACCTTC
14	TRBV10-2	NA	TRBD2	TRBJ2-1	CASTLAGAVNEQFF	TGCGCCAGTACGCTAGCGGGAGCAGTGAATGAGCAGTTCTTC
14	TRBV15	few	TRBD1	TRBJ1-1	CATSRTGGNTEAFF	TGTGCCACCAGCAGGACAGGGGGCAACACTGAAGCTTTCTTT
16	TRBV7-8	NA	NA	TRBJ1-6	CASSVDKALYNSPLHF	TGTGCCAGCAGCGTGGACAAAGCGTTATATAATTCACCCCTCCACTTT
15	TRBV4-2	NA	TRBD2	TRBJ2-1	CASSPTSGGAHEQFF	TGTGCCAGCAGCCCGACTAGCGGGGGGGCCCATGAGCAGTTCTTC
15	TRBV4-3	NA	TRBD2	TRBJ2-7	CASSPREAGGYEQYF	TGCGCCAGCAGCCCCAGGGAGGCGGGGGGATACGAGCAGTACTTC
18	TRBV7-9	NA	TRBD1	TRBJ1-2	CASSFLSTGQGGNYGYTF	TGTGCCAGCAGCTTTCTCTCGACCGGACAGGGAGGTAACTATGGCTACACCTTC
14	TRBV11-2	NA	TRBD1	TRBJ1-2	CASSMQGAVEGYTF	TGTGCCAGCAGCATGCAGGGGGCTGTTGAAGGCTACACCTTC
15	TRBV5-1	NA	NA	TRBJ1-2	CASSYDLSGNYGYTF	TGCGCCAGCAGCTACGACTTGTCGGGGAACTATGGCTACACCTTC
15	TRBV4-3	NA	NA	TRBJ1-5	CASSQYSGGDQPQHF	TGCGCCAGCAGCCAATATTCCGGGGGAGATCAGCCCCAGCATTTT
13	TRBV7-8	NA	NA	TRBJ1-5	CASSLDFNQPQHF	TGTGCCAGCAGCTTAGACTTCAATCAGCCCCAGCATTTT
16	TRBV27	NA	NA	TRBJ2-7	CASSTLLRESSYEQYF	TGTGCCAGCAGTACCCTACTAAGAGAGAGTTCCTACGAGCAGTACTTC
15	TRBV2	NA	NA	TRBJ1-1	CASSGLGQLGTEAFF	TGTGCCAGCAGTGGACTTGGACAGCTGGGCACTGAAGCTTTCTTT
14	TRBV7-2	once	TRBD1	TRBJ2-3	CASSPTGPGDTQYF	TGTGCCAGCAGCCCGACAGGGCCGGGAGATACGCAGTATTTT